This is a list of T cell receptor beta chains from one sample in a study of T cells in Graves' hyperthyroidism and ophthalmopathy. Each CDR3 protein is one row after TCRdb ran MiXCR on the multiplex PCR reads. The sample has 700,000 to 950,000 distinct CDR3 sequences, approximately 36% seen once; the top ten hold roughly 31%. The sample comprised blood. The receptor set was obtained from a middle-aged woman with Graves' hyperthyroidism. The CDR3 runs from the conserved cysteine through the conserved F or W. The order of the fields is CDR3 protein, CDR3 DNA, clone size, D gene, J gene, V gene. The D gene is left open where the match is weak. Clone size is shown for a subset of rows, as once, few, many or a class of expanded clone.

CDR3aa: CASSDIADRGTNEQFF; CDR3nt: TGTGCCAGCAGTGACATCGCGGACAGGGGGACCAATGAGCAGTTCTTC; abundance: NA; d_gene: TRBD1; j_gene: TRBJ2-1; v_gene: TRBV2
CDR3aa: CASSVPGGREAFF; CDR3nt: TGTGCCAGCAGCGTACCGGGGGGCAGGGAAGCTTTCTTT; abundance: few; d_gene: NA; j_gene: TRBJ1-1; v_gene: TRBV6-5
CDR3aa: CASTSGLFTDTQYF; CDR3nt: TGTGCCAGCACTAGCGGACTATTCACAGATACGCAGTATTTT; abundance: NA; d_gene: TRBD2; j_gene: TRBJ2-3; v_gene: TRBV7-2
CDR3aa: CATSVRGLGQETQYF; CDR3nt: TGTGCCACCAGTGTGAGGGGATTGGGCCAAGAGACCCAGTACTTC; abundance: many; d_gene: NA; j_gene: TRBJ2-5; v_gene: TRBV24-1
CDR3aa: CASSEGGWAFF; CDR3nt: TGTGCCAGCTCGGAAGGAGGGTGGGCTTTCTTT; abundance: many; d_gene: NA; j_gene: TRBJ1-1; v_gene: TRBV14
CDR3aa: CASSFGGITGELFF; CDR3nt: TGTGCCAGCAGTTTCGGGGGAATAACCGGGGAGCTGTTTTTT; abundance: many; d_gene: NA; j_gene: TRBJ2-2; v_gene: TRBV12-3/TRBV12-4
CDR3aa: CASSQKGVNTEAFF; CDR3nt: TGTGCCAGCAGTCAGAAGGGAGTTAACACTGAAGCTTTCTTT; abundance: few; d_gene: NA; j_gene: TRBJ1-1; v_gene: TRBV6-1
CDR3aa: CASAQRDSGNTEAFF; CDR3nt: TGTGCCAGCGCCCAGAGGGATTCAGGGAACACTGAAGCTTTCTTT; abundance: many; d_gene: NA; j_gene: TRBJ1-1; v_gene: TRBV12-3/TRBV12-4
CDR3aa: CASSTGGASGNTIYF; CDR3nt: TGTGCCAGCAGTACAGGGGGCGCCTCTGGAAACACCATATATTTT; abundance: NA; d_gene: TRBD1; j_gene: TRBJ1-3; v_gene: TRBV5-4
CDR3aa: CAISESEVQETRYF; CDR3nt: TGTGCCATCAGTGAGTCCGAGGTACAAGAGACCCGGTACTTC; abundance: NA; d_gene: NA; j_gene: TRBJ2-5; v_gene: TRBV10-3
CDR3aa: CASSYSQTSGGEETQYF; CDR3nt: TGTGCCAGCAGTTACTCTCAGACTAGCGGGGGGGAAGAGACCCAGTACTTC; abundance: few; d_gene: TRBD2; j_gene: TRBJ2-5; v_gene: TRBV6-5
CDR3aa: CASSYSNIGEVNGYTF; CDR3nt: TGTGCCAGCAGTTACTCGAATATCGGAGAAGTGAATGGCTACACCTTC; abundance: NA; d_gene: NA; j_gene: TRBJ1-2; v_gene: TRBV6-6
CDR3aa: CASSPGDYHTGELFF; CDR3nt: TGTGCCAGTAGTCCTGGGGACTATCACACCGGGGAGCTGTTTTTT; abundance: NA; d_gene: TRBD2; j_gene: TRBJ2-2; v_gene: TRBV19
CDR3aa: CASSPASLGKNSPLHF; CDR3nt: TGTGCCAGCTCACCGGCCAGCCTGGGCAAAAATTCACCCCTCCACTTT; abundance: NA; d_gene: NA; j_gene: TRBJ1-6; v_gene: TRBV9
CDR3aa: CASSSAGTTNEKLFF; CDR3nt: TGTGCCAGCAGCTCAGCCGGGACGACTAATGAAAAACTGTTTTTT; abundance: few; d_gene: NA; j_gene: TRBJ1-4; v_gene: TRBV7-9
CDR3aa: CSVTGGQETQYF; CDR3nt: TGCAGCGTTACTGGGGGTCAAGAGACCCAGTACTTC; abundance: many; d_gene: NA; j_gene: TRBJ2-5; v_gene: TRBV29-1
CDR3aa: CSVQPTSSYEQYF; CDR3nt: TGCAGCGTACAGCCGACTAGCTCCTACGAGCAGTACTTC; abundance: few; d_gene: NA; j_gene: TRBJ2-7; v_gene: TRBV29-1
CDR3aa: CASSEMGQFYGGNQPQHF; CDR3nt: TGTGCCAGCAGTGAGATGGGACAGTTTTACGGCGGCAATCAGCCCCAGCATTTT; abundance: few; d_gene: TRBD1; j_gene: TRBJ1-5; v_gene: TRBV12-3/TRBV12-4
CDR3aa: CASSQDRFNQPQHF; CDR3nt: TGCGCCAGCAGCCAGGACAGGTTTAATCAGCCCCAGCATTTT; abundance: few; d_gene: TRBD1; j_gene: TRBJ1-5; v_gene: TRBV4-3
CDR3aa: CASSQPGRGGVFAYEKLFF; CDR3nt: TGCGCCAGCAGCCAACCAGGGCGCGGAGGTGTGTTTGCGTATGAAAAACTGTTTTTT; abundance: NA; d_gene: NA; j_gene: TRBJ1-4; v_gene: TRBV7-9
CDR3aa: CASSFRDRGHEKLFF; CDR3nt: TGTGCCAGCAGCTTTCGGGACAGGGGGCATGAAAAACTGTTTTTT; abundance: few; d_gene: TRBD1; j_gene: TRBJ1-4; v_gene: TRBV2
CDR3aa: CASSQDRGSGNTIYF; CDR3nt: TGCGCCAGCAGCCAAGACAGGGGCTCTGGAAACACCATATATTTT; abundance: many; d_gene: NA; j_gene: TRBJ1-3; v_gene: TRBV4-3
CDR3aa: CASTLGSPGNSPLHF; CDR3nt: TGTGCCAGCACCTTAGGGAGCCCTGGGAATTCACCCCTCCACTTT; abundance: NA; d_gene: NA; j_gene: TRBJ1-6; v_gene: TRBV27
CDR3aa: CSVLRGGGNTIYF; CDR3nt: TGCAGCGTACTCAGGGGCGGTGGAAACACCATATATTTT; abundance: many; d_gene: NA; j_gene: TRBJ1-3; v_gene: TRBV29-1
CDR3aa: CSVEAGAVQETQYF; CDR3nt: TGCAGCGTTGAAGCGGGGGCGGTCCAAGAGACCCAGTACTTC; abundance: many; d_gene: NA; j_gene: TRBJ2-5; v_gene: TRBV29-1
CDR3aa: CAISDATPGQGYGYGYTF; CDR3nt: TGTGCCATCAGTGACGCAACGCCGGGACAGGGTTATGGCTATGGCTACACCTTC; abundance: many; d_gene: TRBD1; j_gene: TRBJ1-2; v_gene: TRBV10-3
CDR3aa: CASSLELAWGQYF; CDR3nt: TGTGCCAGCAGTTTAGAGTTAGCTTGGGGACAGTACTTC; abundance: many; d_gene: NA; j_gene: TRBJ2-7; v_gene: TRBV28
CDR3aa: CASSLLELGTLNTEAFF; CDR3nt: TGTGCCAGCAGTTTATTGGAATTGGGGACCCTGAACACTGAAGCTTTCTTT; abundance: NA; d_gene: NA; j_gene: TRBJ1-1; v_gene: TRBV12-3/TRBV12-4
CDR3aa: CASSWQGGKETQYF; CDR3nt: TGTGCCAGCAGTTGGCAGGGGGGGAAAGAGACCCAGTACTTC; abundance: NA; d_gene: NA; j_gene: TRBJ2-5; v_gene: TRBV7-8
CDR3aa: CASSIFVGKSPLHF; CDR3nt: TGTGCCAGTAGTATCTTTGTTGGGAAATCACCCCTCCACTTT; abundance: NA; d_gene: NA; j_gene: TRBJ1-6; v_gene: TRBV19
CDR3aa: CASSLIFDAEKLFF; CDR3nt: TGTGCCAGCAGCTTAATCTTTGATGCCGAAAAACTGTTTTTT; abundance: NA; d_gene: NA; j_gene: TRBJ1-4; v_gene: TRBV7-2
CDR3aa: CASASQGQEKLFF; CDR3nt: TGTGCCAGTGCAAGTCAGGGACAGGAAAAACTGTTTTTT; abundance: few; d_gene: TRBD1; j_gene: TRBJ1-4; v_gene: TRBV19
CDR3aa: CAISEKVDREGQPQHF; CDR3nt: TGTGCCATCAGTGAGAAAGTGGACAGGGAGGGTCAGCCCCAGCATTTT; abundance: NA; d_gene: TRBD1; j_gene: TRBJ1-5; v_gene: TRBV10-3
CDR3aa: CASSYLGGNQETQYF; CDR3nt: TGTGCCAGCAGTTACCTCGGGGGAAACCAAGAGACCCAGTACTTC; abundance: NA; d_gene: NA; j_gene: TRBJ2-5; v_gene: TRBV6-5
CDR3aa: CASSYGATLYEQYF; CDR3nt: TGTGCCAGCAGTTATGGGGCTACCCTCTACGAGCAGTACTTC; abundance: NA; d_gene: NA; j_gene: TRBJ2-7; v_gene: TRBV7-2
CDR3aa: CSARGQFYGYTF; CDR3nt: TGCAGCGCAAGGGGGCAATTCTATGGCTACACCTTC; abundance: few; d_gene: TRBD1; j_gene: TRBJ1-2; v_gene: TRBV29-1
CDR3aa: CASSPQGFAWMTDEQFF; CDR3nt: TGTGCCAGCAGCCCACAGGGTTTTGCGTGGATGACCGATGAGCAGTTCTTC; abundance: NA; d_gene: NA; j_gene: TRBJ2-1; v_gene: TRBV14
CDR3aa: CSVDRVDEKLFF; CDR3nt: TGCAGCGTTGACAGGGTAGATGAAAAACTGTTTTTT; abundance: NA; d_gene: NA; j_gene: TRBJ1-4; v_gene: TRBV29-1
CDR3aa: CASSLVSVRESNTEAFF; CDR3nt: TGTGCCAGCAGTTTAGTTTCCGTACGCGAATCGAACACTGAAGCTTTCTTT; abundance: many; d_gene: NA; j_gene: TRBJ1-1; v_gene: TRBV12-3/TRBV12-4
CDR3aa: CASSSRGDYNSPLHF; CDR3nt: TGTGCCAGCAGCTCCCGCGGGGATTATAATTCACCCCTCCACTTT; abundance: few; d_gene: NA; j_gene: TRBJ1-6; v_gene: TRBV5-4
CDR3aa: CASSQVNMGLASQETQYF; CDR3nt: TGCGCCAGCAGCCAAGTCAATATGGGACTAGCGTCACAAGAGACCCAGTACTTC; abundance: many; d_gene: TRBD2; j_gene: TRBJ2-5; v_gene: TRBV4-1
CDR3aa: CASSPGLLGTEAFF; CDR3nt: TGTGCCAGTAGTCCGGGCCTCCTGGGGACTGAAGCTTTCTTT; abundance: many; d_gene: NA; j_gene: TRBJ1-1; v_gene: TRBV19
CDR3aa: CASRTSGTKNTEAFF; CDR3nt: TGTGCCAGCAGAACTTCCGGGACCAAGAACACTGAAGCTTTCTTT; abundance: many; d_gene: NA; j_gene: TRBJ1-1; v_gene: TRBV7-9
CDR3aa: CASSLGGRASYEQYF; CDR3nt: TGTGCCAGCAGCTTAGGCGGGAGGGCCAGCTACGAGCAGTACTTC; abundance: many; d_gene: TRBD2; j_gene: TRBJ2-7; v_gene: TRBV7-2
CDR3aa: CVSSRDRTYGQYF; CDR3nt: TGTGTCAGCAGTCGGGACAGGACCTACGGGCAGTACTTC; abundance: once; d_gene: TRBD1; j_gene: TRBJ2-7; v_gene: TRBV6-1
CDR3aa: CSARGRAGGSTDTQYF; CDR3nt: TGCAGTGCTAGAGGCCGAGCGGGGGGAAGCACAGATACGCAGTATTTT; abundance: once; d_gene: TRBD2; j_gene: TRBJ2-3; v_gene: TRBV20-1